Listed below are T cell receptor beta chains from one sample, sequenced in a study of shared clonotypes between healthy human individuals. Sequencing used immunoSEQ multiplex PCR; TCRdb keeps in-frame clones, though not all of them. In the table there are 600,000 to 750,000 clones, roughly 88% of which are singletons. The sequenced material came from memory CD8+ T cells from PBMCs. Source of these receptors: a young man in good health. Some clones in this sample may be carry-over from other donors' samples. CDR3s include the opening cysteine and the closing phenylalanine or tryptophan. The order of the fields is V gene, D gene, clone size, J gene, CDR3 DNA, CDR3 protein. D genes are given only for firm matches. Size is stated for part of the rows, as once, few or many counts, or as a class when the clone is expanded.

>TRBV7-9|TRBD1|NA|TRBJ1-2
TGTGCCAGCAGCTTAGATGGGACAGGGGGTGGCTACACCTTC
CASSLDGTGGGYTF
>TRBV5-8|NA|once|TRBJ2-7
TGTGCCAGCAGCTTCCGAACAGGGCCCTACGAGCAGTACTTC
CASSFRTGPYEQYF
>TRBV7-3|TRBD2|NA|TRBJ2-7
TGTGCCAGCAGCCCCACGCCGGGGGGGCTGGGCGAGCAGTACTTC
CASSPTPGGLGEQYF
>TRBV6-5|TRBD2|NA|TRBJ2-7
TGTGCCAGCAGCCCCCGACTAGCGGGAGCGGAAACGTACTTC
CASSPRLAGAETYF
>TRBV4-3|NA|once|TRBJ2-7
TGCGCCAGCAGCCAAGATATGACCTATTCCTACGAGCAGTATTTC
CASSQDMTYSYEQYF
>TRBV28|NA|NA|TRBJ2-7
TGTGCCAGCAGTTTGCCAAGAGGCAAGCAGTACTTC
CASSLPRGKQYF
>TRBV7-9|NA|few|TRBJ1-4
TGTGCCAGCAGCTTACGTCGGGGGGCAACTAATGAAAAACTGTTTTTT
CASSLRRGATNEKLFF
>TRBV1|NA|NA|TRBJ2-1
TGCACCAGCAGCCCCTACAATGAGCAGTTCTTC
CTSSPYNEQFF
>TRBV27|NA|NA|TRBJ2-7
TGTGCCAGCAGTTTGTTGGTTGGCGGTAGCTCCTACGAGCAGTACTTC
CASSLLVGGSSYEQYF
>TRBV6-5|NA|NA|TRBJ2-7
TGTGCCAGCAGTCAAGACGGGACCTACGAGCAGTACTTC
CASSQDGTYEQYF
>TRBV7-9|TRBD1|NA|TRBJ2-1
TGTGCCAGCAGCTCACAGGGGGCGCTTCATGAGCAGTTCTTC
CASSSQGALHEQFF
>TRBV7-2|NA|NA|TRBJ2-7
TGTGCCAGCAGCCCTAGGACTCAAAGCTCCTACGAGCAGTACTTC
CASSPRTQSSYEQYF
>TRBV28|NA|NA|TRBJ2-5
TGTGCCAGCAGTTTAGGCGCTAAGGGGCGGTTACAAGAGACCCAGTACTTC
CASSLGAKGRLQETQYF
>TRBV2|NA|NA|TRBJ2-1
TGTGCCAGCAGCGATCGAGAGAGCTGGAATGAGCAGTTCTTC
CASSDRESWNEQFF
>TRBV14|NA|NA|TRBJ2-5
TGTGCCAGCAGCCAAGACTTGAAGCGCCCGGATCAAGAGACCCAGTACTTC
CASSQDLKRPDQETQYF
>TRBV29-1|NA|NA|TRBJ2-1
TGCAGCGTTGTCTTCTACAATGAGCAGTTCTTC
CSVVFYNEQFF
>TRBV7-6|TRBD2|NA|TRBJ2-7
TGTGCCAGCAGCCGCTCCATCCGGGGGGACGTTGGGGAGCAGTACTTC
CASSRSIRGDVGEQYF
>TRBV11-2|NA|NA|TRBJ2-6
TGTGCCAGCAGCTGGTGGGTCTCTGGGGCCAACGTCCTGACTTTC
CASSWWVSGANVLTF
>TRBV28|TRBD1|NA|TRBJ1-1
TGTGCCAGCAGTGCCGGGACAGGGAACACTGAAGCTTTCTTT
CASSAGTGNTEAFF
>TRBV28|NA|NA|TRBJ2-7
TGTGCCAGCAGTTTACAGGGTAGCTCCTACGAGCAGTACTTC
CASSLQGSSYEQYF
>TRBV27|NA|NA|TRBJ2-2
TGTGCCAGCAGTCCCCAAAGCCCCGGGGAGCTGTTTTTT
CASSPQSPGELFF
>TRBV5-6|NA|NA|TRBJ2-2
TGTGCCAGCAGCTTAGCCGGGAGAGGATACACCGGGGAGCTGTTTTTT
CASSLAGRGYTGELFF
>TRBV7-3|TRBD1|NA|TRBJ2-1
TGTGCCAGCAGCTTAAGGGACAGCTCCTACAATGAGCAGTTCTTC
CASSLRDSSYNEQFF
>TRBV5-4|TRBD1|few|TRBJ1-1
TGTGCCAGCAGCTTCCGGGACAGGGGAGAAGCTTTCTTT
CASSFRDRGEAFF
>TRBV5-1|TRBD1|few|TRBJ2-7
TGCGCCAGCAGCTTGGACAGGGGGCTCGAGCAGTACTTC
CASSLDRGLEQYF
>TRBV27|NA|NA|TRBJ1-1
TGTGCCAGCAGTCCTTCGGCCGGGGCAGGATACACTGAAGCTTTCTTT
CASSPSAGAGYTEAFF
>TRBV4-2|NA|NA|TRBJ1-2
TGTGCCAGCAGCCAAGCTGGGCGGAGTAACTATGGCTACACCTTC
CASSQAGRSNYGYTF
>TRBV7-2|NA|NA|TRBJ1-3
TGTGCCAGCAGCTTAGCTAGAATCTCTGGAAACACCATATATTTT
CASSLARISGNTIYF
>TRBV6-1|NA|NA|TRBJ2-7
TGTGCCAGCAGCCCATTACAGGAATTTTACGAGCAGTACTTC
CASSPLQEFYEQYF
>TRBV5-4|TRBD2|NA|TRBJ2-3
TGTGCCAGCAACGGGGGGGTTAGCACAGATACGCAGTATTTT
CASNGGVSTDTQYF
>TRBV19|NA|NA|TRBJ2-3
TGTGCCAGTAGTATATCGGGGGTCGGCACAGATACGCAGTATTTT
CASSISGVGTDTQYF
>TRBV27|TRBD1|NA|TRBJ2-7
TGTGCCAGCGGAATACAGGGGTCCTACGAGCAGTACTTC
CASGIQGSYEQYF
>TRBV19|NA|NA|TRBJ2-1
TGTGCCAGTAGTATAAGCCGGCGGGTCGCCTACAATGAGCAGTTCTTC
CASSISRRVAYNEQFF
>TRBV2|TRBD2|NA|TRBJ2-5
TGTGCCAGCAGTGAGTTTCGAGCGGGAGGATGGGAGACCCAGTACTTC
CASSEFRAGGWETQYF
>TRBV13|TRBD1|NA|TRBJ1-2
TGTGCCAGCAGCCCAGGGGGGGGGAGCAACTATGGCTACACCTTC
CASSPGGGSNYGYTF
>TRBV5-6|NA|once|TRBJ1-1
TGTGCCAGCAGCGGAAAGAGGTCTATGAACACTGAAGCTTTCTTT
CASSGKRSMNTEAFF
>TRBV19|NA|NA|TRBJ2-7
TGTGCCAGTAGCGAGGGGGTTGTATCCTACGAGCAGTACTTC
CASSEGVVSYEQYF
>TRBV7-9|NA|NA|TRBJ1-2
TGTGCCAGCAGCTTTCCCCAGCCCACTAACTATGGCTACACCTTC
CASSFPQPTNYGYTF
>TRBV6-5|NA|NA|TRBJ2-6
TGTGCCAGCAGACAGAGAACTGGGGCCAACGTCCTGACTTTC
CASRQRTGANVLTF
>TRBV11-2|NA|NA|TRBJ2-6
TGTGCCAGCAGCTTGACAGTCCCTGGGGCCAACGTCCTGACTTTC
CASSLTVPGANVLTF
>TRBV19|NA|NA|TRBJ2-7
TGTGCCAGTAGTATAGATGTCAGGGGCGGGTACGAGCAGTACTTC
CASSIDVRGGYEQYF
>TRBV4-1|NA|NA|TRBJ1-2
TGCGCCAGCAGCCAAGCAGTTTCTTCCTATGGCTACACCTTC
CASSQAVSSYGYTF
>TRBV15|TRBD1|NA|TRBJ2-3
TGTGCCACCAGCAGTGTACAGGGGGTTTCGGATACGCAGTATTTT
CATSSVQGVSDTQYF
>TRBV28|TRBD1|NA|TRBJ2-7
TGTGCCAGCAGTCCTTTGGGACAGGTGTACGAGCAGTACTTC
CASSPLGQVYEQYF
>TRBV7-8|NA|NA|TRBJ1-5
TGTGCCAGCAGCTTGCGACGCGGTCGAAGCAATCAGCCCCAGCATTTT
CASSLRRGRSNQPQHF
>TRBV7-7|NA|once|TRBJ2-7
TGTGCCAGCAGCTTAGGGAGAGGTAGCTACGAGCAGTACTTC
CASSLGRGSYEQYF
>TRBV28|NA|NA|TRBJ2-1
TGTGCCAGCAGTTTGACAGATCCCAATGAGCAGTTCTTC
CASSLTDPNEQFF
>TRBV7-9|NA|NA|TRBJ2-7
TGTGCCAGCAGCTCTTTGACAGAAACCTACGAGCAGTACTTC
CASSSLTETYEQYF
>TRBV7-9|NA|NA|TRBJ2-1
TGTGCCAGCAGCTTTTTTGGGGCTCGGAGAACAAACAACAATGAGCAGTTCTTC
CASSFFGARRTNNNEQFF
>TRBV6-6|NA|NA|TRBJ1-4
TGTGCCAGCAGTTACGATGAACTGGGGTACGAAAAACTGTTTTTT
CASSYDELGYEKLFF
>TRBV27|TRBD2|NA|TRBJ2-1
TGTGCCAGCAGTCTAACGGGACTAGCGGGTTACAATGAGCAGTTCTTC
CASSLTGLAGYNEQFF
>TRBV7-9|NA|once|TRBJ2-1
TGTGCCAGCAGCCATGGGGGGAATGAGCAGTTCTTC
CASSHGGNEQFF
>TRBV5-1|NA|NA|TRBJ2-7
TGCGCCAGCAGCCGTACACAATCCCTCTCCTACGAGCAGTACTTC
CASSRTQSLSYEQYF